This T cell receptor (beta chain) was recovered during a study of cytomegalovirus exposure and HLA in healthy donors. Germline CDR1 and CDR2: SGDLS and YYNGEE. Germline trimming cut 4 bases from V and 3 bases from J; bases unmatched to any gene: 6. This CDR3 region has 15 residues. Points from the study as a whole: Analysis was carried out at a later point, and it linked a missense DCLRE1C variant to TCR beta V- and J-gene trimming. TRBV6-2, TRBV6-3 and some other V segments were unresolvable in 87-base-pair reads. In an earlier analysis, about 87% or about 30%: the productive usage of most TCR beta V segments. With further analysis later on, most CMV-associated TCR beta chains appeared HLA-restricted.

Turning to this clone: Its antigen is currently unknown.

The PCR made use of 60 Vbeta and 13 Jbeta primers. The repertoire was sequenced with immunoSEQ multiplex PCR; TCRdb's copy has only in-frame clones and lacks some. The profile covers around 150,000 clones, with around four fifths appearing a single time and more than 2% taken by the ten largest. Sequencing was performed on PBMCs. The receptor was isolated from a boy between 2 and 10 years old in good health and CMV-seronegative. This chain connects TRBV9 to TRBJ2-1; 8 bases match TRBD2. The CDR3 sequence is CASSPHSGDYNEQFF. The CDR3 DNA reads as TGTGCCAGCAGCCCGCATAGCGGGGACTACAATGAGCAGTTCTTC.